Shown below are 30 T cell receptor beta chains from a single sample sequenced in a study of lymphopenia after photon versus proton radiotherapy. Profiled with immunoSEQ multiplex PCR; TCRdb holds only in-frame clones, not every one. There are tens of thousands of clones in the sample; roughly nine tenths occur only once, and under 0.9% lies in the top ten. Sequencing was performed on peripheral blood, taken from a patient treated with photon-based radiotherapy. These receptors all stem from a woman aged 50 to 65 with cholangiocarcinoma.

The chain couples TRBV5-1 to TRBJ1-6; the D is unclear. Trimming removed 2 bases at V and 0 bases at J, with 6 bases between. Germline loops: CDR1 SGHRS, CDR2 YFSETQ. The CDR3 has 15 amino acids. The CDR3 protein is CASSFGSSYNSPLHF. Here the CDR3 DNA reads TGCGCCAGCAGCTTCGGGAGCTCCTATAATTCACCCCTCCACTTT.

The chain combines TRBV19 with TRBJ2-7; 7 bases fit TRBD1. V dropped 5 bases and J dropped 0; count of bases not matched to a gene: 4. This CDR3 contains 14 residues. The germline gives CDR1 LNHDA, CDR2 SQIVND (reference sequence). CDR3 sequence: CASSPTGLSYEQYF. In DNA, the CDR3 is TGTGCCAGTAGTCCGACAGGGCTCTCCTACGAGCAGTACTTC.

The CDR3 protein is CASSLAQVKNIQYF. The CDR3 DNA is TGTGCCAGCAGCTTGGCACAGGTCAAAAACATTCAGTACTTC. This chain uses TRBV7-2 with TRBJ2-4; the D gene is possibly TRBD1 (5 bases). In germline, CDR1 is SGHTA, CDR2 FQGNSA. V lost 3 bases and J lost 3, with 9 bases in between. The CDR3 contains 14 residues. The variable domain in full, completed from reference TRBV7-2 and TRBJ2-4, reads GAGVSQSPSNKVTEKGKDVELRCDPISGHTALYWYRQSLGQGLEFLIYFQGNSAPDKSGLPSDRFSAERTGGSVSTLTIQRTQQEDSAVYLCASSLAQVKNIQYFGAGTRLSVL.

The chain has TRBV10-3 and TRBJ1-2; 10 bases are shared with TRBD1. The CDR3 spans 15 residues. J was trimmed by 4 bases and V by 6 bases; bases with no gene match: 8. The germline V gene encodes CDR1 ENHRY and CDR2 SYGVKD. CDR3 nucleotide sequence: TGTGCCATCAGGGACCGGGACAGGGGTGGCTATGGCTACACCTTC. It codes for CAIRDRDRGGYGYTF.

The CDR3 protein is CASSLSGGDGYTF. CDR3 DNA sequence: TGTGCCAGCAGTCTCTCGGGGGGCGACGGCTACACCTTC. This rearrangement joins TRBV6-6 to TRBJ1-2, with a weak D call TRBD1 (6 bases). The ends were cut back, 5 bases at V and 8 bases at J, with 15 bases in the middle. Germline values: CDR1 MNHNY, CDR2 SVGAGI (reference sequence). The CDR3 is made up of 13 amino acids.

The chain carries TRBV27 and TRBJ1-5, with unresolved D. Trimming took off 6 bases at V and 0 bases at J, with 18 bases between the two ends. The CDR3 consists of 17 residues. CDR1 is MNHEY, CDR2 SMNVEV, per germline (reference sequence). The CDR3 sequence is CASRSGTLDHSNQPQHF. CDR3 sequence (DNA): TGTGCCAGCAGAAGTGGTACTTTGGACCATAGCAATCAGCCCCAGCATTTT.

CDR3 coding DNA: TGTGCCAGCAGTCAGGCAGGGGCGGGCAATCAGCCCCAGCATTTT. The encoded protein is CASSQAGAGNQPQHF. The V and J genes are TRBV27 and TRBJ1-5; D may be TRBD1 (6 bases). Trimming removed 5 bases from V and 2 bases from J, with 13 bases in between. The CDR3 consists of 15 residues. Germline V lookup: CDR1 MNHEY, CDR2 SMNVEV (reference sequence).

The chain links TRBV7-2 to TRBJ1-5, with a weak D call TRBD1 (5 bases). The CDR3 has 15 amino acids. The germline gives CDR1 SGHTA, CDR2 FQGNSA. V lost 5 bases and J lost 4, with 15 bases in between. The CDR3: CASSPTGGVNQPQHF. The CDR3 nucleotides read TGTGCCAGCAGCCCCACGGGGGGTGTTAATCAGCCCCAGCATTTT.

The chain uses TRBV6-5 and TRBJ1-3; D is uncertain. Trimming took off 0 bases at V and 1 base at J, with 7 bases between the two ends. Germline values: CDR1 MNHEY, CDR2 SVGAGI. This CDR3 is 15 amino acids long. CDR3 sequence reads: CASSYSRASGNTIYF. The CDR3 nucleotides read TGTGCCAGCAGTTACTCTAGGGCGTCTGGAAACACCATATATTTT.

The chain is built from TRBV5-1 and TRBJ2-7; 9 bases are a match to TRBD2. The ends lost 0 bases at V and 2 bases at J; junction bases unmatched: 3. This CDR3 is built from 15 residues. Germline CDR1 is SGHRS and CDR2 is YFSETQ. In DNA form, the CDR3 reads TGCGCCAGCAGCTTGGAAAGCGGGGGGCCCTACGAGCAGTACTTC. Its translation is CASSLESGGPYEQYF.

The rearrangement links TRBV19 to TRBJ1-1, with a possible D match to TRBD1 (6 bases). The CDR3 runs to 13 residues. The germline V and J ends were trimmed by 1 base and 11 bases, with 14 bases remaining between them. Germline V CDR1 and CDR2: LNHDA, SQIVND (reference sequence). The CDR3 sequence: CASSIAGGLAAFF. The CDR3 DNA sequence: TGTGCCAGTAGTATAGCCGGGGGGCTGGCGGCTTTCTTT.

V usage is TRBV18 and J usage is TRBJ1-4; D is unresolved. CDR3 size: 15 residues. Germline CDR1 and CDR2: KGHSH and LQKENI. V lost 1 base and J 6 bases, leaving 12 bases between the germline ends. CDR3 coding DNA: TGTGCCAGCTCACCACGGAGGATCGGCGATGAAAAACTGTTTTTT. Residues: CASSPRRIGDEKLFF.

The chain is built from TRBV7-8 and TRBJ2-7, with 8 positions matching TRBD1. CDR3 length: 14 amino acids. The germline gives CDR1 SGHVS, CDR2 FQNEAQ. The V gene end was trimmed by 3 bases and the J gene end by 2 bases; junction bases not matched to a gene: 3. CDR3 region: CASSFGTGPYEQYF. In DNA form, the CDR3 reads TGTGCCAGCAGCTTCGGGACAGGACCCTACGAGCAGTACTTC.

V is TRBV7-9 and J is TRBJ2-5, with TRBD2 as a possible D gene (6 bases). The CDR3 sequence is 12 residues long. Trimming stripped 11 bases from V and 3 bases from J, with 13 bases between. Germline lookup yields CDR1 SEHNR and CDR2 FQNEAQ (reference sequence). CDR3 sequence reads: CAGEGLEETQYF. For the CDR3, the DNA is TGTGCCGGAGAGGGACTGGAAGAGACCCAGTACTTC.

V and J are TRBV29-1 and TRBJ1-2, with 8 positions matching TRBD1. The trim removed 7 bases at V and 3 bases at J, leaving 10 bases unmatched. The CDR3 runs to 14 residues. Germline V CDR1 and CDR2: SQVTM, ANQGSEA. The CDR3 here is CSAGRTGRDYGYTF. The CDR3 region has the DNA TGCAGCGCCGGACGGACAGGGAGGGACTATGGCTACACCTTC.

The genes are TRBV27 and TRBJ2-3; D is possibly TRBD1 or TRBD2 (5 bases each). This CDR3 contains 14 residues. V was pared by 8 bases and J by 0 bases, with 12 bases between. CDR1 MNHEY and CDR2 SMNVEV come from the germline V gene (reference sequence). This CDR3 is CASGGQFSTDTQYF. The CDR3 DNA sequence: TGTGCCAGCGGAGGACAATTCAGCACAGATACGCAGTATTTT.

V usage is TRBV5-4 and J usage is TRBJ1-2; 10 positions match TRBD1. V gave up 4 bases and J gave up 5 bases; unmatched junction bases: 2. The germline CDR1 and CDR2 sequences are SGHNT and YYREEE (reference sequence). CDR3 length equals 13 residues. CDR3 protein: CASSPDRGYGYTF. The CDR3 nucleotides are TGTGCCAGCAGCCCGGACAGGGGGTATGGCTACACCTTC.

The chain combines TRBV2 with TRBJ1-2, with D possibly being TRBD1 (6 bases). Trimming shortened V by 1 base and J by 7 bases, and 13 bases separated the two germline ends. CDR3 length: 14 residues. Germline lookup yields CDR1 SNHLY and CDR2 FYNNEI. The CDR3 coding sequence is TGTGCCAGCAGTGAAGGCAGGGGATCTGGTGGCTACACCTTC. Its protein is CASSEGRGSGGYTF.

The chain uses TRBV10-2 and TRBJ2-1; 7 bases map to TRBD2. The V gene's germline CDR1 is WSHSY and CDR2 SAAADI. V lost 2 bases, J lost 7 bases, and 5 bases stayed unmatched. The CDR3 contains 14 residues. The CDR3 is CASSEIAGGNEQFF. The CDR3 DNA is TGCGCCAGCAGTGAGATAGCGGGCGGGAATGAGCAGTTCTTC.

The CDR3 nucleotides are TGTGCCAGCAGCCCCGTCGTATTGCTTCTAGCGGGGAAAAACACCGGGGAGCTGTTTTTT. Its protein is CASSPVVLLLAGKNTGELFF. The chain couples TRBV7-8 to TRBJ2-2, with 9 bases aligning to TRBD2. The CDR3 length is 20 residues. After removal of 5 bases from V and 2 bases from J, the junction contained 18 bases not matched to a gene. Germline V gene sequence: CDR1 SGHVS, CDR2 FQNEAQ. Full variable domain (missing parts from reference TRBV7-8 and TRBJ2-2): GAGVSQSPRYKVAKRGQDVALRCDPISGHVSLFWYQQALGQGPEFLTYFQNEAQLDKSGLPSDRFFAERPEGSVSTLKIQRTQQEDSAVYLCASSPVVLLLAGKNTGELFFGEGSRLTVL.

The chain is built from TRBV30 and TRBJ2-7; perhaps TRBD1 as D (5 bases). V was cut by 1 base and J by 1 base, with 11 bases left in between. This CDR3 comprises 14 residues. The germline V gene encodes CDR1 GTSNPN and CDR2 SVGIG (reference sequence). CDR3 sequence reads: CAWSEGVGSYEQYF. CDR3 in DNA: TGTGCCTGGAGTGAAGGGGTGGGGTCCTACGAGCAGTACTTC.

V usage is TRBV6-1 and J usage is TRBJ1-1; maybe TRBD1 (5 bases). V was pared by 8 bases and J by 12 bases, with 22 bases between. CDR3 length equals 13 residues. Germline V gene data show CDR1 as MNHNS and CDR2 as SASEGT. The CDR3 region has the DNA TGTGCCAGCTATGCCTCCCCGCCCAGGGAGCCTTTCTTT. Its protein is CASYASPPREPFF.

The chain uses TRBV14 and TRBJ1-3; D is unresolved. The germline V gene encodes CDR1 SGHDN and CDR2 FVKESK. V was trimmed by 2 bases and J by 0 bases, leaving 2 bases between them. The CDR3 extends over 13 amino acids. DNA for the CDR3: TGTGCCAGCAGCCAATCCTCTGGAAACACCATATATTTT. Its protein is CASSQSSGNTIYF.

This chain uses TRBV7-2 with TRBJ1-1; a possible D gene is TRBD1 (6 bases). CDR1 is SGHTA and CDR2 is FQGNSA in the germline V gene. Trimming removed 3 bases at V and 11 bases at J, with 13 bases between. The CDR3 is 12 amino acids. The CDR3 DNA reads as TGTGCCAGCAGCTTCAACAGGGTTGGCGCTTTCTTT. Translating gives CASSFNRVGAFF. Based on the CDR3 plus reference TRBV7-2 and TRBJ1-1, the full variable domain is GAGVSQSPSNKVTEKGKDVELRCDPISGHTALYWYRQSLGQGLEFLIYFQGNSAPDKSGLPSDRFSAERTGGSVSTLTIQRTQQEDSAVYLCASSFNRVGAFFGQGTRLTVV.

The chain couples TRBV10-1 to TRBJ2-3, with D possibly matching TRBD2 (5 bases). V lost 0 bases, J lost 3 bases, and 10 bases lay in between. CDR3 size: 15 residues. Germline assignment: CDR1 WNHNN and CDR2 SYGVQD (reference sequence). The CDR3 sequence is CASSESTLGTDTQYF. The CDR3 bases are TGCGCCAGCAGTGAGTCGACACTAGGAACAGATACGCAGTATTTT.

This chain connects TRBV19 to TRBJ1-5, with D unclear. CDR3 size: 13 residues. Trimming shortened V by 6 bases and J by 6 bases, and 12 bases separated the two germline ends. Germline V gene lookup returns CDR1 LNHDA and CDR2 SQIVND (reference sequence). For the CDR3, the DNA is TGTGCCAGTAGACGGGCTTGGGGTCAGCCCCAGCATTTT. Its translation is CASRRAWGQPQHF.

This clone was seen a single time. V is TRBV6-6 and J is TRBJ2-3; 9 bases map to TRBD1. The CDR3 has 16 residues. V lost 1 base to trimming and J lost 4 bases; unmatched junction nucleotides: 6. The germline V gene encodes CDR1 MNHNY and CDR2 SVGAGI (reference sequence). The CDR3 region has the DNA TGTGCCAGCAGTTACTTGGCGGACAGGGGCGCAGATACGCAGTATTTT. The encoded protein is CASSYLADRGADTQYF.

J is TRBJ1-2 and V is TRBV19; TRBD1 matches at 9 bases. The CDR3 sequence is 15 residues long. V gave up 9 bases and J gave up 2 bases; unmatched junction bases: 10. Germline V gene data show CDR1 as LNHDA and CDR2 as SQIVND (reference sequence). The chain's CDR3 is CARGSGTGINYGYTF. CDR3 coding DNA: TGTGCCAGGGGAAGCGGGACAGGGATCAACTATGGCTACACCTTC.

The chain carries TRBV5-8 and TRBJ2-1; D unclear. The CDR3 extends over 14 amino acids. Trimming stripped 4 bases from V and 0 bases from J, with 8 bases between. The germline V gene encodes CDR1 SGHTS and CDR2 YDEGEE. CDR3 DNA: TGTGCCAGCAGCCAATATAGCTCCTACAATGAGCAGTTCTTC. Its translation: CASSQYSSYNEQFF.

This chain joins TRBV27 and TRBJ1-1; perhaps TRBD1 as D (5 bases). V was trimmed by 3 bases and J by 3 bases, leaving 14 bases between them. The germline gives CDR1 MNHEY, CDR2 SMNVEV (reference sequence). There are 15 residues in the CDR3. CDR3 sequence (DNA): TGTGCCAGCAGTTTCTCGTCCTGGGGGGACACTGAAGCTTTCTTT. Translating gives CASSFSSWGDTEAFF.